These 25 T cell receptor beta chains originate from one sample sequenced in a study of T cell repertoires in cytomegalovirus infection. A single record per CDR3 protein comes from TCRdb applying MiXCR to the reads. Of some 270,000 distinct CDR3 sequences in the sample, 15% to 20% are singletons; the top ten hold approximately 51%. The specimen sequenced was CD8+ T cells from PBMCs. The receptors come from a human donor in good health (CMV status not recorded). Some clones in this sample may be carry-over from other donors' samples.

V usage is TRBV7-3 and J usage is TRBJ2-3, with 10 bases aligning to TRBD2. V gave up 5 bases and J gave up 2 bases; unmatched junction bases: 4. The CDR3 is 15 amino acids. CDR1 and CDR2 from the germline V gene are SGHTA and FQGTGA. As DNA, the CDR3 is TGTGCCAGCAGCGCTAGCGGGGGTACCACAGATACGCAGTATTTT. Amino acid sequence: CASSASGGTTDTQYF.

In its sample, this clonotype was seen many times. The chain carries TRBV12-3 or TRBV12-4 and TRBJ2-1; 8 bases map to TRBD2. With 6 bases clipped from V and 9 bases from J, the junction kept 13 bases outside the gene matches. The CDR3 is made up of 15 amino acids. The CDR3 loop is CASSPGGGPGGEQFF. CDR3 coding DNA: TGTGCCAGCAGCCCGGGAGGGGGGCCGGGGGGTGAGCAGTTCTTC.

This clonotype came up many times. This chain connects TRBV7-9 to TRBJ2-3; TRBD2 is a possible D gene (6 bases). Trimming removed 8 bases from V and 8 bases from J, with 26 bases in between. The germline V gene encodes CDR1 SEHNR and CDR2 FQNEAQ (reference sequence). This CDR3 is 16 amino acids long. CDR3 region: CASRGGRLGLDPTQYF. For the CDR3, the DNA is TGTGCCAGCCGGGGAGGTCGTCTGGGGCTGGATCCTACGCAGTATTTT.

This clonotype showed up many times. V usage is TRBV7-2 and J usage is TRBJ1-6, with 8 bases aligning to TRBD1. The CDR3 length is 16 residues. Germline CDR1 reads SGHTA; CDR2 reads FQGNSA. V was pared by 0 bases and J by 10 bases, with 8 bases of the junction left unmatched. The CDR3 reads CASSLARTGKRSPLHF. For the CDR3, the DNA is TGTGCCAGCAGCTTAGCGAGGACAGGGAAAAGGTCACCCCTCCACTTT.

The chain combines TRBV20-1 with TRBJ2-6, with 8 nucleotides matching TRBD1. There are 18 residues in the CDR3. V gave up 3 bases and J gave up 0 bases; unmatched junction bases: 10. Germline V gene sequence: CDR1 DFQATT, CDR2 SNEGSKA (reference sequence). The DNA of the CDR3 is TGCAGTGCTAGCCCCTGGACAGGGTCCTACTCTGGGGCCAACGTCCTGACTTTC. Encoded protein: CSASPWTGSYSGANVLTF.

This clonotype was found many times. J is TRBJ2-2 and V is TRBV11-2; D is ambiguous. Deletions cut 0 bases from V and 6 bases from J, with 14 bases between. The CDR3 is 16 residues long. Germline CDR1 reads SGHAT; CDR2 reads FQNNGV. The DNA for the CDR3 is TGTGCCAGCAGCTTAGATCAGTCCCACCCCGCCGGGGAGCTGTTTTTT. This encodes CASSLDQSHPAGELFF. The full variable domain, completed using reference TRBV11-2 and TRBJ2-2, is EAGVAQSPRYKIIEKRQSVAFWCNPISGHATLYWYQQILGQGPKLLIQFQNNGVVDDSQLPKDRFSAERLKGVDSTLKIQPAKLEDSAVYLCASSLDQSHPAGELFFGEGSRLTVL.

The gene calls are TRBV6-2 or TRBV6-3 and TRBJ2-7; the D is unclear. The CDR3 is 14 residues long. Trimming took 7 bases from V and 6 from J, leaving 19 bases between them. Per germline, CDR1 MNHEY and CDR2 SVGEGT. CDR3 loop: CASNTWASRVEQYF. CDR3 nucleotides: TGTGCCAGCAATACTTGGGCAAGTCGGGTCGAGCAGTACTTC.

This clonotype was seen repeatedly, ten times or more. V and J are TRBV4-1 and TRBJ1-1, with TRBD1 identical over 9 bases. Germline loops: CDR1 MGHRA, CDR2 YSYEKL. This CDR3 is built from 17 residues. Trimming at V came to 0 bases and at J to 1 base, leaving 6 bases not matched to a gene. DNA for the CDR3: TGCGCCAGCAGCCAAGACGGGGACAGGGTTTCGAACACTGAAGCTTTCTTT. This translates into CASSQDGDRVSNTEAFF.

This clonotype has a count of ten or more. This chain joins TRBV7-2 and TRBJ2-7; 8 nucleotides line up with TRBD1. This CDR3 region has 14 residues. Trimming took 5 bases from V and 3 from J; bases not matched to a gene: 6. Germline assignment: CDR1 SGHTA and CDR2 FQGNSA. Here the CDR3 DNA reads TGTGCCAGCAGCCCGCGGGACAGGAGCTACGAGCAGTACTTC. Amino acids: CASSPRDRSYEQYF.

This rearrangement joins TRBV7-9 to TRBJ2-7; either TRBD1 or TRBD2 may supply D (5 bases each). The CDR3 is made up of 14 amino acids. Trimming cost V 3 bases and J 7 bases, with 16 bases left between them. The V gene's germline CDR1 is SEHNR and CDR2 FQNEAQ (reference sequence). CDR3 in DNA: TGTGCCAGCAGCTTTAGCGAGGGGCCGGGGGAGCAGTACTTC. It encodes CASSFSEGPGEQYF.

This clonotype has a handful of counts. This chain links TRBV4-1 with TRBJ1-2; D is unresolved. Per the germline V gene, CDR1 is MGHRA and CDR2 is YSYEKL. This CDR3 spans 15 amino acids. The ends were cut back, 0 bases at V and 4 bases at J, with 12 bases in the middle. The CDR3 spells CASSQEDLGSYGYTF. Written as DNA, the CDR3 is TGCGCCAGCAGCCAAGAGGACCTCGGGAGCTATGGCTACACCTTC.

CDR3 sequence: CASSPKATLSSYEQYF. DNA of the CDR3: TGTGCCAGCAGTCCTAAGGCAACTCTGAGCTCCTACGAGCAGTACTTC. The chain carries TRBV27 and TRBJ2-7; D is uncertain. Germline V lookup: CDR1 MNHEY, CDR2 SMNVEV (reference sequence). This CDR3 has 16 amino acids. V lost 5 bases, J lost 0 bases, and 17 bases lay in between.

At least ten counts were recorded for this clonotype. The chain is built from TRBV7-6 and TRBJ2-1, with D unclear. V was trimmed by 1 base and J by 6 bases, leaving 7 bases between them. Germline V CDR1 and CDR2: SGHVS, FNYEAQ. CDR3 length: 13 amino acids. CDR3 residues: CASSLDFPNEQFF. The CDR3 nucleotides are TGTGCCAGCAGCTTAGATTTCCCCAATGAGCAGTTCTTC.

This clonotype was observed at least ten times. V gene TRBV5-1 combines with J gene TRBJ2-1; D ambiguous. The CDR3 has 13 residues. V gave up 3 bases and J gave up 1 base, with 5 bases separating them. In germline, CDR1 is SGHRS, CDR2 YFSETQ. The CDR3: CASSYGSYNEQFF. The CDR3 DNA reads as TGCGCCAGCAGCTATGGATCCTACAATGAGCAGTTCTTC. Complete variable domain (other parts from reference TRBV5-1 and TRBJ2-1): KAGVTQTPRYLIKTRGQQVTLSCSPISGHRSVSWYQQTPGQGLQFLFEYFSETQRNKGNFPGRFSGRQFSNSRSEMNVSTLELGDSALYLCASSYGSYNEQFFGPGTRLTVL.

This rearrangement joins TRBV5-1 to TRBJ2-6; D tentatively reads TRBD1 or TRBD2 (5 bases each). CDR1 is SGHRS and CDR2 is YFSETQ in the germline V gene. The CDR3 consists of 18 residues. V gave up 0 bases and J gave up 0 bases, with 13 bases separating them. The CDR3 loop is CASSLVLGPSSGANVLTF. The CDR3 DNA reads as TGCGCCAGCAGCTTGGTTTTGGGACCCAGCTCTGGGGCCAACGTCCTGACTTTC.

This clonotype was seen many times. For the CDR3, the DNA is TGCGCCAGCAGCCCGGGACAGGGAATTTCCGGGGAGCTGTTTTTT. This translates into CASSPGQGISGELFF. V and J are TRBV4-3 and TRBJ2-2, with 9 bases identical to TRBD1. Per the germline V gene, CDR1 is LGHNA and CDR2 is YSLEER. Unmatched junction bases numbered 6, after V lost 4 bases and J lost 6 bases. The CDR3 covers 15 residues.

CDR3 DNA: TGTGCCAGCAGCTCACTAGCGTCGCCAGACCAAGAGACCCAGTACTTC. Residues: CASSSLASPDQETQYF. The rearrangement uses TRBV2 and TRBJ2-5, with 7 bases lining up with TRBD2. The CDR3 consists of 16 residues. V was clipped by 6 bases and J by 0 bases; unmatched bases: 10. CDR1 and CDR2 from the germline V gene are SNHLY and FYNNEI.

Ten or more counts support this clonotype. The chain couples TRBV28 to TRBJ2-3, with 13 bases identical to TRBD2. Germline lookup yields CDR1 MDHEN and CDR2 SYDVKM. After removal of 4 bases from V and 6 bases from J, the junction contained 13 bases not matched to a gene. This CDR3 is 18 amino acids long. The CDR3 loop is CASSWEATSGGAVDTQYF. In nucleotides, the CDR3 is TGTGCCAGCAGTTGGGAAGCAACTAGCGGGGGGGCTGTCGATACGCAGTATTTT.

This clonotype was seen repeatedly, ten times or more. V is TRBV24-1 and J is TRBJ2-7; D is possibly TRBD1 (6 bases). This CDR3 is 16 amino acids long. V was trimmed by 2 bases and J by 7 bases, leaving 20 bases between them. Germline CDR1 KGHDR, CDR2 SFDVKD. The CDR3 bases are TGTGCCACCAGTGATTCTCAAAACAGGGACATGGGGGAGCAGTACTTC. Protein sequence: CATSDSQNRDMGEQYF.

The gene calls are TRBV6-6 and TRBJ2-2; D perhaps matches TRBD2 (5 bases). The V gene lost 2 bases and the J gene lost 6 bases, with 10 bases spanning the gap. The germline V gene encodes CDR1 MNHNY and CDR2 SVGAGI (reference sequence). The CDR3 runs to 14 residues. In DNA form, the CDR3 reads TGTGCCAGCAGTTACGGGCAGGAGGCCGGGGAGCTGTTTTTT. Encoded protein: CASSYGQEAGELFF.

CDR3 amino acids: CSAGERTPYEQYF. The DNA of the CDR3 is TGCAGTGCAGGGGAACGGACACCCTACGAGCAGTACTTC. This chain joins TRBV20-1 and TRBJ2-7; possibly TRBD1 for D (5 bases). V lost 6 bases and J lost 2, with 14 bases in between. This CDR3 has 13 residues. Per germline, CDR1 DFQATT and CDR2 SNEGSKA (reference sequence).

This chain links TRBV6-5 with TRBJ2-5; D possibly corresponds to TRBD1 (6 bases). This CDR3 region has 12 residues. Per germline, CDR1 MNHEY and CDR2 SVGAGI. V lost 8 bases, J lost 1 base, and 8 bases lay in between. The CDR3 DNA reads as TGTGCCAGCCGGGACATCCAAGAGACCCAGTACTTC. Translating gives CASRDIQETQYF.

The table lists this clonotype with many counts. The chain employs TRBV7-2 and TRBJ1-2; D might be TRBD1 (5 bases). V was shortened by 8 bases and J by 2 bases, with 15 bases between the two germline ends. The CDR3 consists of 14 residues. CDR1 and CDR2 from the germline V gene are SGHTA and FQGNSA. CDR3 protein: CASEDFRDNYGYTF. The CDR3 DNA reads as TGTGCCAGCGAAGATTTCCGGGACAACTATGGCTACACCTTC.

V usage is TRBV7-7 and J usage is TRBJ2-2; possibly TRBD2 for D (6 bases). CDR3 length: 16 amino acids. Germline V lookup: CDR1 SSHAT, CDR2 FNYEAQ (reference sequence). CDR3 bases: TGTGCTAGCGGCGCGGGGCCCCCGGCGAACACCGGGGAGCTGTTTTTT. Its protein product is CASGAGPPANTGELFF.

J is TRBJ2-1 and V is TRBV4-2; 9 bases are a match to TRBD2. The germline V gene has CDR1 LGHNA and CDR2 YNFKEQ. The CDR3 consists of 15 residues. Losses at the gene ends were 0 bases for V and 10 bases for J; bases not matched to a gene: 7. The CDR3 is CASSQDWRGGIEQFF. In nucleotides, the CDR3 is TGTGCCAGCAGCCAAGACTGGCGGGGGGGAATAGAGCAGTTCTTC.